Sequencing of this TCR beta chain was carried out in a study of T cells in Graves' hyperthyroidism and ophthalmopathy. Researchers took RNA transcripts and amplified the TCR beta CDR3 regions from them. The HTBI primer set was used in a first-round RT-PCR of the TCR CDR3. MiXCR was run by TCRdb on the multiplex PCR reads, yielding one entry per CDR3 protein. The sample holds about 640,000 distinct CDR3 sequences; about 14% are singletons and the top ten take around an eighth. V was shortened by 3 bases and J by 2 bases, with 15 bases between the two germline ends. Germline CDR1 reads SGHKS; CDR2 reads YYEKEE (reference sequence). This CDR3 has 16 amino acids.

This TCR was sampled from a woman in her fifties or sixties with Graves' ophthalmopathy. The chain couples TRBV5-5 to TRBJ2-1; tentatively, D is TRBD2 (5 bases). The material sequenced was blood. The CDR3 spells CASSWTPLAPYNEQFF. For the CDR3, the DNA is TGTGCCAGCAGCTGGACCCCTCTAGCCCCCTACAATGAGCAGTTCTTC. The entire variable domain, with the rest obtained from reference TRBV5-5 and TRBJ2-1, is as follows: DAGVTQSPTHLIKTRGQQVTLRCSPISGHKSVSWYQQVLGQGPQFIFQYYEKEERGRGNFPDRFSARQFPNYSSELNVNALLLGDSALYLCASSWTPLAPYNEQFFGPGTRLTVL.